The entry below describes one T cell receptor beta chain. What antigen it recognizes has not been identified. No per-base quality is available; no much larger clone lies one base away. Collaborating institutions collected whole blood in K2EDTA tubes following their own protocols. For TCRbeta analysis, collaborators shipped samples as frozen whole blood, isolated PBMCs, or DNA extracted from either of those sample types. TCRbeta CDR3 regions were amplified from genomic DNA using the immunoSEQ Assay, a bias-controlled multiplex PCR. The authors' analysis ran thus. The number of nucleated cells in each sample was estimated from the amplification of reference gene primers within the assay. To quantify the absolute abundance of each unique TCRbeta CDR3 rearrangement, sequence reads were collapsed and filtered. For each sample, productive Simpson clonality was calculated by taking the square root of Simpson's diversity index across productive rearrangements. Not all clones reach the TCRdb copy of this immuneACCESS table, which keeps in-frame sequences only. Checked studies attribute under half of the gap to unresolved V genes and leave the rest unexplained. Clone size and V and J calls were adopted from that table, with D and trimming inferred from the DNA. The sample contains 80,000 to 100,000 clones, about nine tenths of them found a single time. 3% of the sample is held by the ten biggest clonotypes.

This sample was taken from a study of blood T cell repertoires in COVID-19 (dated by TCRdb to 2018 to 2020). With regard to the full study: Collaborator samples came from the United States, Italy and Spain and covered acute and convalescent phases of COVID-19. The material from the prospective study consisted of cDNA or gDNA derived from T cells, B-cell-depleted T cells, or PBMCs. Deeply sampled blood TCRbeta repertoires from subjects exposed to, actively infected with, or recovered from COVID-19 were included in the dataset. The repertoires were released in a freely available public database intended as a resource for research on the immune response to SARS-CoV-2. Samples were obtained from the ongoing ImmuneRACE study (first 160 participants) and from over 1,000 subjects provided by 6 global collaborators. Sample metadata almost always included a de-identified subject ID, COVID-19 status, age in years and sex. HLA class I and class II types, where available, came from metadata supplied by the sample provider rather than from assay-based typing. Study-wide findings and limitations: Clinical and demographic metadata were provided uncurated, with the amount varying by source and participant.

Trimming at the junction amounts to 10 bases on V and 7 bases on J, and the germline ends lie 16 bases apart. CDR1 and CDR2 are drawn from the germline V gene: MNHEY, SVGAGI. Reading from cysteine to phenylalanine, the CDR3 counts 13 amino acids. The CDR3 DNA has 39 bases and is translated from base 1. Sample: peripheral blood. The rearrangement combines TRBV6-5 with TRBJ1-4, with an unclear D gene assignment. The source is a woman aged 50 to 60 with active or convalescent COVID-19. CDR3 protein: CATLPPGSEKLFF. The sequenced DNA: TGTGCCACCCTACCTCCCGGTAGTGAAAAACTGTTTTTT.